This T cell receptor (beta chain) was captured in a study of T cell repertoires in cytomegalovirus infection. In the study overall: CMV infection plus the matching HLA type was flagged by public TCR beta signatures.

Details on this clonotype: Its antigen remains unidentified.

Study-wide points: Carriers of CMV plus the relevant HLA were identified by cumulative public TCR beta family frequency. The ex vivo response was dominated by HLA-C-restricted CMV-specific TCR beta clonotypes.

Germline lookup yields CDR1 SGHNT and CDR2 YYREEE (reference sequence). This CDR3 comprises 16 residues. The V and J ends lost 0 bases and 8 bases, in that order; junction bases with no gene match: 12. TCRdb processed the reads anew with MiXCR; each CDR3 protein has one entry. Of roughly 150,000 distinct CDR3 sequences listed, about a quarter are singletons. The receptor's source is a human donor in good health (CMV status not recorded). Some clones in this sample may be carry-over from other donors' samples. V gene TRBV5-4 combines with J gene TRBJ2-7; 9 bases align to TRBD2. Material for sequencing was PBMCs. CDR3 bases: TGTGCCAGCAGCTTGGGCCCTAGCGGGGCTACCTATCAGCAGTACTTC. Translating it yields CASSLGPSGATYQQYF.